The next 6 T cell receptor beta chains were all read from a single sample in a study of cytomegalovirus exposure and HLA in healthy donors. 13 Jbeta primers and 60 Vbeta primers were used for the PCR. The table came from immunoSEQ multiplex PCR; TCRdb's copy has only in-frame clones and leaves some out. In the table there are 95,000 to 100,000 clones, 85% to 90% of which are singletons. The source material was PBMCs. These receptors were obtained from a man younger than 45 in good health and CMV-seronegative.

The chain carries TRBV27 and TRBJ1-4; D unclear. CDR3 length equals 13 residues. With 9 bases removed from V and 4 bases from J, the gap between germline ends came to 12 bases. CDR1 is MNHEY, CDR2 SMNVEV, per germline (reference sequence). The CDR3 bases are TGTGCCAGTACGATGCGGGTTAATGAAAAACTGTTTTTT. This gives the protein CASTMRVNEKLFF.

The J gene is TRBJ1-4, the V gene TRBV28; TRBD1 matches 10 bases. This CDR3 comprises 17 residues. V lost 4 bases and J lost 3; bases outside the gene matches: 8. Germline assignment: CDR1 MDHEN and CDR2 SYDVKM. DNA of the CDR3: TGTGCCAGCAGTTCGACAGGGGGCGCTTATGCTAATGAAAAACTGTTTTTT. Translating it yields CASSSTGGAYANEKLFF. The whole variable domain, remainder taken from reference TRBV28 and TRBJ1-4, is DVKVTQSSRYLVKRTGEKVFLECVQDMDHENMFWYRQDPGLGLRLIYFSYDVKMKEKGDIPEGYSVSREKKERFSLILESASTNQTSMYLCASSSTGGAYANEKLFFGSGTQLSVL.

This chain links TRBV30 with TRBJ2-5; 7 bases are a match to TRBD2. Judging by the DNA end, TRBJ2-7 fits better; the J call may be wrong. This CDR3 comprises 13 residues. Germline loops: CDR1 GTSNPN, CDR2 SVGIG (reference sequence). Written as DNA, the CDR3 is TGTGCCTGGAGTGTTGGGGGAGGGAACGAGCAGTACTTC. Residues: CAWSVGGGNEQYF.

This chain joins TRBV2 and TRBJ2-3, with D maybe TRBD2 (5 bases). Trimming took 10 bases from V and 5 from J, leaving 16 bases between them. Germline V gene lookup returns CDR1 SNHLY and CDR2 FYNNEI. The CDR3 runs 13 residues. DNA for the CDR3: TGTGCCACCCAAAACGGGGTCCGAGATACGCAGTATTTT. Its protein is CATQNGVRDTQYF.

The chain carries TRBV28 and TRBJ2-1; D perhaps matches TRBD2 (5 bases). The CDR3 loop spans 16 amino acids. With 5 bases removed from V and 9 bases from J, the gap between germline ends came to 23 bases. The germline CDR1 and CDR2 sequences are MDHEN and SYDVKM. The DNA for the CDR3 is TGTGCCAGCAGTACTGCCGGGGAGATTCACAATGGTGAGCAGTTCTTC. Translated, it gives CASSTAGEIHNGEQFF.

This chain links TRBV7-9 with TRBJ2-3; D is uncertain. Germline V gene data show CDR1 as SEHNR and CDR2 as FQNEAQ (reference sequence). This CDR3 spans 13 amino acids. Trimming took 3 bases from V and 3 from J, leaving 7 bases between them. As DNA, the CDR3 is TGTGCCAGCAGCTTGGAGTGGACAGATACGCAGTATTTT. As protein: CASSLEWTDTQYF.